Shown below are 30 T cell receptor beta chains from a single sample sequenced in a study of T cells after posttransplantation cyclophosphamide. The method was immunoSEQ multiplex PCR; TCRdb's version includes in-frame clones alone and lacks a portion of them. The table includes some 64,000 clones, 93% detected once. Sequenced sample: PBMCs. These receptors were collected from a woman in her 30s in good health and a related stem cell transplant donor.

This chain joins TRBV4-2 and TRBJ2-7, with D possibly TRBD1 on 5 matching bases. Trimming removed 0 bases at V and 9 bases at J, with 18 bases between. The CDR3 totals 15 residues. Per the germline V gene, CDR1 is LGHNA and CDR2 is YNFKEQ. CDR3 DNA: TGTGCCAGCAGCCAAGAGGATAGGACACCAGGCGGGCAGTACTTC. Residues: CASSQEDRTPGGQYF.

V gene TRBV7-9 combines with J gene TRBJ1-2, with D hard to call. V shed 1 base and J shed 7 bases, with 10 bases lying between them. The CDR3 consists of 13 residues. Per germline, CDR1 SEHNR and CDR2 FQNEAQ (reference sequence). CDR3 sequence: CASSLESLGGYTF. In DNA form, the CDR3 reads TGTGCCAGCAGCTTAGAATCCCTAGGTGGCTACACCTTC.

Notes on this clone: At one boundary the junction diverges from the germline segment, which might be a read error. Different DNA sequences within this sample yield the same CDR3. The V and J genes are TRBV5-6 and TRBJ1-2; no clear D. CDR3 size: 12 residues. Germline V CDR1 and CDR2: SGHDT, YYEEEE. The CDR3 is CASSLAVGGYTF. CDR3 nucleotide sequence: TGTGCCAGTAGCTTGGCGGTAGGAGGCTACACCTTC. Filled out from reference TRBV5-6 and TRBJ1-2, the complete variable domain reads DAGVTQSPTHLIKTRGQQVTLRCSPKSGHDTVSWYQQALGQGPQFIFQYYEEEERQRGNFPDRFSGHQFPNYSSELNVNALLLGDSALYLCASSLAVGGYTFGSGTRLTVV.

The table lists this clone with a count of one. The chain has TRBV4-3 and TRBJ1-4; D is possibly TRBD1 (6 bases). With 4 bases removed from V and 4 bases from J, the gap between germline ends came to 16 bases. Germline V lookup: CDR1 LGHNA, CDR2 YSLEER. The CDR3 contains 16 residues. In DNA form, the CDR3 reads TGCGCCAGCAGCCCACAGGGCCCGCCGGGTAATGAAAAACTGTTTTTT. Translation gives CASSPQGPPGNEKLFF.

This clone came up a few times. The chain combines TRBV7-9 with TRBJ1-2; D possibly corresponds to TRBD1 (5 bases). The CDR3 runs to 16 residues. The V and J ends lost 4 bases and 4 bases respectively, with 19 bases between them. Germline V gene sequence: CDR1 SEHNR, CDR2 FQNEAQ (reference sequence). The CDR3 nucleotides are TGTGCCAGCAGCTCCCAAGGGAGGGGCGCCATCTATGGCTACACCTTC. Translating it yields CASSSQGRGAIYGYTF.

DNA for the CDR3: TGTGCCAGCAGTTCCCAGCGGTATGGCTACACCTTC. This sequence encodes CASSSQRYGYTF. The J gene is TRBJ1-2, the V gene TRBV28; D unresolved. The V and J ends lost 4 bases and 5 bases respectively, with 8 bases between them. Germline V gene sequence: CDR1 MDHEN, CDR2 SYDVKM. CDR3 length: 12 amino acids.

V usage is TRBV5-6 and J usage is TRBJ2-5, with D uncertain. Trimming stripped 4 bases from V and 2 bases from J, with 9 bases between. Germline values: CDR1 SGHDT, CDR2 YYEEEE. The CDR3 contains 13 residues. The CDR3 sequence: CASSPLRQETQYF. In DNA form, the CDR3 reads TGTGCCAGCAGCCCTTTGAGGCAAGAGACCCAGTACTTC.

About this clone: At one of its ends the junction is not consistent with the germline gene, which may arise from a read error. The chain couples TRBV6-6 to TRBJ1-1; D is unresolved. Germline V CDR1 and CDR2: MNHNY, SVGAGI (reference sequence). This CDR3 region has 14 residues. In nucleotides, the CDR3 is TGTGCCAGCAGTTACTCGGTACTGAACACTGAAGATTTCTTT. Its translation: CASSYSVLNTEDFF.

The CDR3 coding sequence is TGTGCTATGTCTCGTCTAGGGGCTTCGGAGACCCAGTACTTC. It codes for CAMSRLGASETQYF. This rearrangement joins TRBV6-1 to TRBJ2-5; a weak D match, TRBD1 (5 bases). CDR1 MNHNS and CDR2 SASEGT come from the germline V gene. This CDR3 is 14 amino acids long.

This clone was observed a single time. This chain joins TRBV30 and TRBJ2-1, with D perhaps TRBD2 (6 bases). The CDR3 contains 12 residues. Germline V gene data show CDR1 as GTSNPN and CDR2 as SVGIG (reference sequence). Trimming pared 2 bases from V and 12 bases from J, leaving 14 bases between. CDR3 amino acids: CAWSPLGGGQFF. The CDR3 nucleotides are TGTGCCTGGAGTCCTCTCGGGGGTGGGCAGTTCTTC.

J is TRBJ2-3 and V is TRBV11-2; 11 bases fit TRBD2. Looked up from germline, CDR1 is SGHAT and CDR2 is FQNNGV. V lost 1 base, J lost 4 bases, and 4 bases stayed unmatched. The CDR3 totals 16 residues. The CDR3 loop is CASSLVLSGGADTQYF. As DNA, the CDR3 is TGTGCCAGCAGCTTAGTGCTTAGCGGGGGGGCAGATACGCAGTATTTT.

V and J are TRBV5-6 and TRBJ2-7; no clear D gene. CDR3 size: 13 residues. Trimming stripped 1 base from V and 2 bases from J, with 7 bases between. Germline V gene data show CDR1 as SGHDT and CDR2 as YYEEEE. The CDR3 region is CASSLHTTYEQYF. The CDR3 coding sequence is TGTGCCAGCAGCTTGCACACGACCTACGAGCAGTACTTC.

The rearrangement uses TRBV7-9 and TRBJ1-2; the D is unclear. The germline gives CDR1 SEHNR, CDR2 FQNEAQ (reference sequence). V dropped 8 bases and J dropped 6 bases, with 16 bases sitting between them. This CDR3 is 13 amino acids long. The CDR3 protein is CASSDLVVDGYTF. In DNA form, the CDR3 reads TGTGCCAGCTCGGACTTGGTGGTCGATGGCTACACCTTC.

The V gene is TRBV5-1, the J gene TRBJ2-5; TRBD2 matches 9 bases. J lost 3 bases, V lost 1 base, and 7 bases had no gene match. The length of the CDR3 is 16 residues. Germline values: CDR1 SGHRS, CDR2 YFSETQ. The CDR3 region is CASSLLTSGDEETQYF. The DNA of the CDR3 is TGCGCCAGCAGCTTGCTGACTAGCGGAGATGAAGAGACCCAGTACTTC.

CDR3 in amino acids: CASSLDAGDTDTQYF. DNA for the CDR3: TGCGCCAGCAGCTTGGATGCGGGGGACACAGATACGCAGTATTTT. V gene TRBV5-1 combines with J gene TRBJ2-3; TRBD2 aligns across 7 bases. The CDR3 extends over 15 amino acids. The J segment lost 2 bases and the V segment lost 0 bases, leaving 3 bases of the junction unmatched. Germline V lookup: CDR1 SGHRS, CDR2 YFSETQ.

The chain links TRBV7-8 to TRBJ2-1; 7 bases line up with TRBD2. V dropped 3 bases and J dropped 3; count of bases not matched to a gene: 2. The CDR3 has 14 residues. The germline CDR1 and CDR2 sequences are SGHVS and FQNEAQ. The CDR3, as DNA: TGTGCCAGCAGCTTGCGGGACTACTACAATGAGCAGTTCTTC. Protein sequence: CASSLRDYYNEQFF.

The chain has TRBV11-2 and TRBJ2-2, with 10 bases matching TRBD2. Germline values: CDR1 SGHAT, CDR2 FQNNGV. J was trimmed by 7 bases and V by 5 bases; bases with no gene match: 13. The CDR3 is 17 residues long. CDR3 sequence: CASSQLEAGGPVGELFF. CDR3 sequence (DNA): TGTGCCAGCAGCCAGCTGGAAGCGGGGGGGCCAGTCGGGGAGCTGTTTTTT. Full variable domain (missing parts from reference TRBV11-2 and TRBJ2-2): EAGVAQSPRYKIIEKRQSVAFWCNPISGHATLYWYQQILGQGPKLLIQFQNNGVVDDSQLPKDRFSAERLKGVDSTLKIQPAKLEDSAVYLCASSQLEAGGPVGELFFGEGSRLTVL.

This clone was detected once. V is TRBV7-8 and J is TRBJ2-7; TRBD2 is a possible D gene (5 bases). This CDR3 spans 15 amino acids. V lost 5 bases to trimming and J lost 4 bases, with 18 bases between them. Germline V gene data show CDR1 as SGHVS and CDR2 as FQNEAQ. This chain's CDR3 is CASSPLRLNNYEQYF. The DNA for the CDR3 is TGTGCCAGCAGCCCCTTGAGACTAAATAATTACGAGCAGTACTTC.

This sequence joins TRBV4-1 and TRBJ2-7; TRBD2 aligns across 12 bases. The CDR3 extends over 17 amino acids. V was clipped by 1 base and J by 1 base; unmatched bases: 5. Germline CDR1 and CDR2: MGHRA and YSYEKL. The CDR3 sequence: CASSQGGLAGKSYEQYF. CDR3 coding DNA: TGCGCCAGCAGCCAAGGGGGACTAGCGGGTAAATCCTACGAGCAGTACTTC.

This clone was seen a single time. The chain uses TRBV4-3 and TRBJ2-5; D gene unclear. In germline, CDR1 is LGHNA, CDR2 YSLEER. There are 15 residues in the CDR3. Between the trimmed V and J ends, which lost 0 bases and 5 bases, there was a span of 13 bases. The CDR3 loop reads CASSQDLGRWETQYF. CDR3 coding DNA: TGCGCCAGCAGCCAAGATCTCGGCCGTTGGGAGACCCAGTACTTC.

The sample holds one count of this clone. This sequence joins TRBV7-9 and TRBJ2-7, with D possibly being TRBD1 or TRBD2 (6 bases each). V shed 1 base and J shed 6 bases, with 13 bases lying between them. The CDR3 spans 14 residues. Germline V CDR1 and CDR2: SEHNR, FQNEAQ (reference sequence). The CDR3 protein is CASSLEARGGEQYF. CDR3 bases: TGTGCCAGCAGCTTAGAGGCCAGGGGAGGCGAGCAGTACTTC. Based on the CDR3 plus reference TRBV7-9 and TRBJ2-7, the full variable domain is DTGVSQNPRHKITKRGQNVTFRCDPISEHNRLYWYRQTLGQGPEFLTYFQNEAQLEKSRLLSDRFSAERPKGSFSTLEIQRTEQGDSAMYLCASSLEARGGEQYFGPGTRLTVT.

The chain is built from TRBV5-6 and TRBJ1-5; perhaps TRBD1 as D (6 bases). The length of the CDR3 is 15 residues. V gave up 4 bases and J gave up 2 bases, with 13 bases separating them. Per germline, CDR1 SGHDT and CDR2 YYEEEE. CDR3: CASSPNGGGNQPQHF. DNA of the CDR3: TGTGCCAGCAGCCCTAACGGGGGCGGCAATCAGCCCCAGCATTTT.

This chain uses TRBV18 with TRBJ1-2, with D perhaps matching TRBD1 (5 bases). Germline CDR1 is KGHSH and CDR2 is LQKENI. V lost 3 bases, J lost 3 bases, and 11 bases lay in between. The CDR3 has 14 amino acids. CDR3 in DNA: TGTGCCAGCTCACCCCCAGGGTGGGACTATGGCTACACCTTC. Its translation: CASSPPGWDYGYTF.

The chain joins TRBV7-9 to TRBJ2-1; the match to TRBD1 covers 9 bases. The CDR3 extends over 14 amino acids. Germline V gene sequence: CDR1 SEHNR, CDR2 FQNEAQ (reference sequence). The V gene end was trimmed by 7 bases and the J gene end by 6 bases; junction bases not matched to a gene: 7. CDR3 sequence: CASTGTGRINEQFF. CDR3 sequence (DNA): TGTGCCAGCACCGGGACAGGGAGGATCAATGAGCAGTTCTTC.

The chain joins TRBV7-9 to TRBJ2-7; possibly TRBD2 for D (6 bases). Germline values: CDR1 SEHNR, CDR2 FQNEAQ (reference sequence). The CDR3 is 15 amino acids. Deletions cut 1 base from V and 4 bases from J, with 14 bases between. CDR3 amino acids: CASSLVTGGEYEQYF. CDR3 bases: TGTGCCAGCAGCTTAGTAACAGGAGGGGAATACGAGCAGTACTTC.

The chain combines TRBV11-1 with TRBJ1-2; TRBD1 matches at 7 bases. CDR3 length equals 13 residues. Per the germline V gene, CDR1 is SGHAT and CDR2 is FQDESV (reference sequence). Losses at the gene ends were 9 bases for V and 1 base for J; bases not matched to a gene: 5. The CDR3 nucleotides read TGTGCCAGTTCACAGGGGAATAACTATGGCTACACCTTC. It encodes CASSQGNNYGYTF.

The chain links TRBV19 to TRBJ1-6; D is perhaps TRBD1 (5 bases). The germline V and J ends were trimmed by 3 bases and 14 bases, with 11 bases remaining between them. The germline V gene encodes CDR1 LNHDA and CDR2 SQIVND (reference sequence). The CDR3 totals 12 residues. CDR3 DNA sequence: TGTGCCAGTAGTATTCCCGAGGGGACCCTCCACTTT. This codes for CASSIPEGTLHF.

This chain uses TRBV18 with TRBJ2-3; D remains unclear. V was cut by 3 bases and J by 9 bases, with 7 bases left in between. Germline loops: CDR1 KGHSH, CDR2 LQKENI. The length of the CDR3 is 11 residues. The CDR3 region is CASSPQDTQYF. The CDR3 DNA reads TGTGCCAGCTCACCTCAGGACACGCAGTATTTT.

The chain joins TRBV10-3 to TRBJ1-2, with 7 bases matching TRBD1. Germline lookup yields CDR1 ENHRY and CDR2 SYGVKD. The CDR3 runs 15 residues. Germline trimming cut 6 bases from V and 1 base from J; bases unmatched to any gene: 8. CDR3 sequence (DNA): TGTGCCATCAGCGGGGGGACAGCCGATAACTATGGCTACACCTTC. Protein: CAISGGTADNYGYTF.

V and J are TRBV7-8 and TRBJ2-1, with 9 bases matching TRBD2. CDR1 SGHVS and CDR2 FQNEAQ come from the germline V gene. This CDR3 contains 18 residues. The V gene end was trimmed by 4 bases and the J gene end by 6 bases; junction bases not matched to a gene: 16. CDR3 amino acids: CASSSPRGAGGRFNEQFF. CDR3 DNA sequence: TGTGCCAGCAGCTCCCCGCGGGGGGCGGGAGGGCGCTTCAATGAGCAGTTCTTC.